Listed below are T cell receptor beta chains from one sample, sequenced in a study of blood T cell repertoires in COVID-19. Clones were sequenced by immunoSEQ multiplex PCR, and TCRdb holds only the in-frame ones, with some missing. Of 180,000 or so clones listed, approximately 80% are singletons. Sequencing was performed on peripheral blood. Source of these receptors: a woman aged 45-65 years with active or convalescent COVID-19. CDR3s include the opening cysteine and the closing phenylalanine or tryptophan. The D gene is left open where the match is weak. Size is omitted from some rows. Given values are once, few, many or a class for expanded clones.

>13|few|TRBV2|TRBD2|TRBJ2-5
CASTTSGLETQYF
TGTGCCAGCACAACTAGCGGATTAGAGACCCAGTACTTC
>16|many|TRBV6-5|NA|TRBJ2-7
CASSYSIAFGAYEQYF
TGTGCCAGCAGTTACTCGATTGCTTTCGGAGCCTACGAGCAGTACTTC
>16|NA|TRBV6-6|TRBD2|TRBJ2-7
CASSPPRSGSPNEQYF
TGTGCCAGCAGCCCTCCGAGGAGCGGGAGTCCGAACGAGCAGTACTTC
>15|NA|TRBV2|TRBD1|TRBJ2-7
CASSEYGTGLYEQYF
TGTGCCAGCAGTGAATACGGGACAGGGCTCTACGAGCAGTACTTC
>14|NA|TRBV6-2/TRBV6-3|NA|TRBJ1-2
CASSDPYTADGYTF
TGTGCCAGCAGTGACCCCTACACCGCGGATGGCTACACCTTC
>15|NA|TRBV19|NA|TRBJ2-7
CASSIKPASVYEQYF
TGTGCCAGTAGTATAAAGCCAGCGTCTGTCTACGAGCAGTACTTC
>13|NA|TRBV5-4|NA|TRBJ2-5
CASSYGTLETQYF
TGTGCCAGCAGCTACGGGACTTTAGAGACCCAGTACTTC
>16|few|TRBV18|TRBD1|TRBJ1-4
CASSPPGTGVIEKLFF
TGTGCCAGCTCACCACCCGGGACAGGGGTTATAGAAAAACTGTTTTTT
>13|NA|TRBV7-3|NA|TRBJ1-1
CASSLFQNTEAFF
TGTGCCAGCAGCTTATTCCAGAACACTGAAGCTTTCTTT
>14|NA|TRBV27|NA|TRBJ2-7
CASRPRDWVHLQYF
TGTGCCAGCAGGCCTCGGGACTGGGTGCACCTCCAGTACTTC
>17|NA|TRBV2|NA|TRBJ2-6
CASSGQALSSGANVLTF
TGTGCCAGCAGTGGGCAGGCCCTGAGCTCTGGGGCCAACGTCCTGACTTTC
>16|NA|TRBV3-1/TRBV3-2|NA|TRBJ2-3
CASSQDGSGRHRYAVF
TGTGCCAGCAGCCAAGATGGGAGCGGTCGGCACAGATACGCAGTATTT
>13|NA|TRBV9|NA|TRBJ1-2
CASSVTQDYGYTF
TGTGCCAGCAGCGTTACCCAGGACTATGGCTACACCTTC
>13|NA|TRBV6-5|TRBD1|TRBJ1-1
CATQRDRGTEAFF
TGTGCCACACAGAGAGACAGGGGTACTGAAGCTTTCTTT
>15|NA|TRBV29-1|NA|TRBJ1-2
CSVEIRNSLNYGYTF
TGCAGCGTTGAAATTAGGAACAGCCTTAACTATGGCTACACCTTC
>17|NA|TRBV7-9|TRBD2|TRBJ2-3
CASSSRGGTVGTDTQYF
TGTGCCAGCAGCTCCCGGGGGGGCACGGTGGGCACAGATACGCAGTATTTT
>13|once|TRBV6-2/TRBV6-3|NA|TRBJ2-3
CASSRGLTDTQYF
TGTGCCAGCAGTCGGGGACTTACAGATACGCAGTATTTT
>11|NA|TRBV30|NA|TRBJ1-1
CASNRNTEAFF
TGTGCCTCTAATAGGAACACTGAAGCTTTCTTT
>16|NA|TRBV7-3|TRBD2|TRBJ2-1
CASSPTSGLSYNEQFF
TGTGCCAGCAGCCCCACTAGCGGACTCTCCTACAATGAGCAGTTCTTC
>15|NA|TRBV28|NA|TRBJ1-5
CASSSRSGSGQPQHF
TGTGCCAGCAGTTCCCGATCTGGTTCGGGTCAGCCCCAGCATTTT
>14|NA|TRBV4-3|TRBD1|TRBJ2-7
CASSAGTGTYEQYF
TGCGCCAGCAGCGCCGGGACAGGGACCTACGAGCAGTACTTC
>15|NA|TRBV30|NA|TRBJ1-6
CAWSATTGSESPLHF
TGTGCCTGGAGCGCAACTACAGGCTCGGAGTCACCCCTCCACTTT
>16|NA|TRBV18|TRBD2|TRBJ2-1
CASSPGLAGGPNEQFF
TGTGCCAGCTCACCGGGACTAGCGGGGGGGCCTAATGAGCAGTTCTTC
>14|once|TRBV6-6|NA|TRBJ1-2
CASSYSGGDRGYTF
TGTGCCAGCAGTTACTCGGGGGGAGACCGTGGCTACACCTTC
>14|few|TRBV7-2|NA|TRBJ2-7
CASSHSDRPYEQYF
TGTGCCAGCAGCCACTCAGACAGGCCCTACGAGCAGTACTTC
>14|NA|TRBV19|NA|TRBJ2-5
CASSIPGVGETQYF
TGTGCCAGTAGTATTCCAGGGGTCGGGGAGACCCAGTACTTC
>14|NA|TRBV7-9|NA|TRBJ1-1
CASSSYRVRTEAFF
TGTGCCAGCAGTTCTTACAGGGTTCGAACTGAAGCTTTCTTT
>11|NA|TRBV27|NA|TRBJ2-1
CASSLGVEQFF
TGTGCCAGCAGTTTGGGAGTTGAGCAGTTCTTC
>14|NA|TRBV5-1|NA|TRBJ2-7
CASSLGLSSYEQYF
TGCGCCAGCAGCTTAGGACTGAGCTCCTACGAGCAGTACTTC
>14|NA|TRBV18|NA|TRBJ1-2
CASSPPGRGYGYTF
TGTGCCAGCTCACCACCGGGGCGAGGCTATGGCTACACCTTC
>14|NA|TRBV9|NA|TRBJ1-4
CASSVGQSNEKLFF
TGTGCCAGCAGCGTAGGTCAGTCTAATGAAAAACTGTTTTTT
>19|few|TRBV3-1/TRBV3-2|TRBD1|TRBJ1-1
CASSQDGPTLQGMNTEAFF
TGTGCCAGCAGCCAAGATGGACCTACACTACAGGGGATGAACACTGAAGCTTTCTTT
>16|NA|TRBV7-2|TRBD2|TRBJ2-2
CASSLGLAGVTGELFF
TGTGCCAGCAGCCTGGGACTAGCGGGAGTAACCGGGGAGCTGTTTTTT
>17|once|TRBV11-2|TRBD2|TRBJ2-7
CASSLRRSGGWTDEQYF
TGTGCCAGCAGCTTGCGTCGGTCGGGGGGGTGGACCGACGAGCAGTACTTC
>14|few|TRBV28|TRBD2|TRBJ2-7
CASRDRGRAYEQYF
TGTGCCAGCCGTGACCGCGGGAGGGCCTACGAGCAGTACTTC